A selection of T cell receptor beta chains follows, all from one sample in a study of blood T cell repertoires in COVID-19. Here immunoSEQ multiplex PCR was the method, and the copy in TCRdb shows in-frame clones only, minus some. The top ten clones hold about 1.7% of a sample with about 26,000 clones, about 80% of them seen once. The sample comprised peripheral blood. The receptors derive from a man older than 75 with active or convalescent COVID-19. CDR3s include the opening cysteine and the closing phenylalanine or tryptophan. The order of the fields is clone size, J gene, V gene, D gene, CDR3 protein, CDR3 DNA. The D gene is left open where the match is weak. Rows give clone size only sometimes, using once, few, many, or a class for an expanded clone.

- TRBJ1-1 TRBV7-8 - CASSLRGKAFF TGTGCCAGCAGCTTAAGGGGTAAGGCTTTCTTT
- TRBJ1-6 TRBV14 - CASSFRGSPLHF TGTGCCAGCAGTTTCCGAGGTTCACCCCTCCACTTT
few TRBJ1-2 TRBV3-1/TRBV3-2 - CASSQVQNYGYTF TGTGCCAGCAGCCAAGTACAAAACTATGGCTACACCTTC
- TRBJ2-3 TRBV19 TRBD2 CASSIIYSGRAEDTQYF TGTGCCAGTAGTATCATTTATAGCGGGAGGGCCGAAGATACGCAGTATTTT
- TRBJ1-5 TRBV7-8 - CASSLRSGVYSNQPQHF TGTGCCAGCAGCTTAAGGTCCGGGGTTTATAGCAATCAGCCCCAGCATTTT
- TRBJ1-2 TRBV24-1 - CATSVGRNYGYTF TGTGCCACCAGTGTGGGCAGGAACTATGGCTACACCTTC
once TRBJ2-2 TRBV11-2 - CASSLSGAGTGELFF TGTGCCAGCAGCTTATCAGGGGCGGGCACCGGGGAGCTGTTTTTT
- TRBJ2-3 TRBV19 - CASKRFQDTLTDTQYF TGTGCGAGTAAAAGATTCCAGGACACCCTCACAGATACGCAGTATTTT
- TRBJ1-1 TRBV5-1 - CASSLANTEAFF TGCGCCAGCAGCTTGGCCAATACTGAAGCTTTCTTT
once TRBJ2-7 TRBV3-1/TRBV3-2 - CASSRRDFEQYF TGTGCCAGCAGCCGGCGGGACTTCGAGCAGTACTTC
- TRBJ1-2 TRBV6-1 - CASSEEGRENYGYTF TGTGCCAGCAGTGAAGAGGGTAGGGAGAACTATGGCTACACCTTC
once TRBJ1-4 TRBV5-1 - CASSPSGGRGEKLFF TGCGCCAGCAGCCCCTCGGGGGGGAGAGGTGAAAAACTGTTTTTT
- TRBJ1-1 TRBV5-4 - CASKATGGAEAFF TGTGCCAGCAAAGCGACAGGTGGGGCTGAAGCTTTCTTT
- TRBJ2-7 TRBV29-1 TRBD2 CSGRLAGETEQYF TGCAGCGGAAGACTAGCGGGAGAAACCGAGCAGTACTTC
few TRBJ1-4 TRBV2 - CARSGTTNEKLFF TGTGCCCGGTCCGGGACAACTAATGAAAAACTGTTTTTT
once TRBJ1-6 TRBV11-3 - CAREGLTGSPLHF TGTGCCAGGGAAGGGTTGACGGGGTCACCCCTCCACTTT
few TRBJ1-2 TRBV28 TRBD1 CASRRDRGLGGYTF TGTGCCAGCAGACGGGACAGGGGCTTGGGTGGCTACACCTTC
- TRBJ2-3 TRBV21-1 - CASSKVGEDTQYF TGTGCCAGCAGCAAGGTTGGAGAAGATACGCAGTATTTT
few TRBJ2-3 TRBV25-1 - CASSESDNTDTQYF TGTGCCAGCAGTGAATCAGATAACACAGATACGCAGTATTTT
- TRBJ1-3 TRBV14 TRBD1 CASRTTGDGNTIYF TGTGCCAGCCGGACGACAGGGGATGGAAACACCATATATTTT
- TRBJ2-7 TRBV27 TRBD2 CASVRTGGIEQYF TGTGCCAGCGTTAGGACGGGGGGGATCGAGCAGTACTTC
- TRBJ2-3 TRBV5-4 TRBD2 CASSLGLAGVTDTQYF TGTGCCAGCAGCTTGGGACTAGCGGGAGTGACAGATACGCAGTATTTT
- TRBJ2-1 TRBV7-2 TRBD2 CASSSESGGSYNEQFF TGTGCCAGCAGCTCGGAAAGCGGGGGGTCCTACAATGAGCAGTTCTTC
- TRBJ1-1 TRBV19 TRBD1 CASSIQGQGTEAFF TGTGCCAGTAGTATACAAGGACAGGGCACTGAAGCTTTCTTT
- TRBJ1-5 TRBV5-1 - CASSLSGGLNQPQHF TGCGCCAGCAGCTTGTCGGGGGGGCTCAATCAGCCCCAGCATTTT
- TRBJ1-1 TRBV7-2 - CASSEQGRRNTEAFF TGTGCCAGCAGCGAACAGGGTAGGAGGAACACTGAAGCTTTCTTT
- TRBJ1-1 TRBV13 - CASSLGSFNTEAFF TGTGCCAGCAGCTTAGGCAGTTTCAACACTGAAGCTTTCTTT
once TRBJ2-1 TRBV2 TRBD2 CASSEIRGGANEQFF TGTGCCAGCAGTGAGATCCGCGGGGGGGCTAATGAGCAGTTCTTC
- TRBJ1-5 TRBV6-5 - CASSTGNLNNQPQHF TGTGCCAGCAGTACAGGGAACTTGAACAATCAGCCCCAGCATTTT
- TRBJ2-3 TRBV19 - CASSIGTFSDTQYF TGTGCCAGTAGTATAGGGACTTTCTCAGATACGCAGTATTTT
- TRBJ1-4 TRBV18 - CASSPLERSEKLFF TGTGCCAGCTCACCACTCGAGAGGAGTGAAAAACTGTTTTTT
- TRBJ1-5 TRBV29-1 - CSVVGAQGKGRDLTQHF TGCAGCGTTGTGGGAGCACAGGGAAAGGGTCGGGATCTGACCCAGCATTTT
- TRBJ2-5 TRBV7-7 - CASSYTATRGETQYF TGTGCTAGCAGCTACACCGCGACACGTGGGGAGACCCAGTACTTC
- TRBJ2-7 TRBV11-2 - CASRSLRRVSDEQYF TGTGCCAGCAGGTCCCTTAGGCGGGTTTCGGACGAGCAGTACTTC
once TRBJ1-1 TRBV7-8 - CASSLGGGSAEAFF TGTGCCAGCAGCTTAGGTGGGGGCAGCGCTGAAGCTTTCTTT
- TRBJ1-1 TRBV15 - CATSRDVEAEAFF TGTGCCACCAGCAGAGATGTGGAGGCGGAAGCTTTCTTT
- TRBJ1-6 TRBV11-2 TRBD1 CASSGQDLNSPLHF TGTGCCAGCAGCGGACAGGACCTTAATTCACCCCTCCACTTT
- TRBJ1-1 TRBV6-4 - CASSPEGENTEAFF TGTGCCAGCAGCCCCGAGGGGGAGAACACTGAAGCTTTCTTT
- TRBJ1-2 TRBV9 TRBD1 CASSRTGGDYGYTF TGTGCCAGCAGCAGGACAGGGGGCGACTATGGCTACACCTTC
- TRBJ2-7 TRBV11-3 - CASSLGGQTTYEQYF TGTGCCAGCAGCTTAGGTGGACAGACCACCTACGAGCAGTACTTC
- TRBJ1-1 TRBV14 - CASSQDLNTEAFF TGTGCCAGCAGCCAAGACTTGAACACTGAAGCTTTCTTT
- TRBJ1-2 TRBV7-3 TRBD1 CASSRTGGAGYGYTF TGTGCCAGCAGTCGTACAGGGGGCGCGGGCTATGGCTACACCTTC